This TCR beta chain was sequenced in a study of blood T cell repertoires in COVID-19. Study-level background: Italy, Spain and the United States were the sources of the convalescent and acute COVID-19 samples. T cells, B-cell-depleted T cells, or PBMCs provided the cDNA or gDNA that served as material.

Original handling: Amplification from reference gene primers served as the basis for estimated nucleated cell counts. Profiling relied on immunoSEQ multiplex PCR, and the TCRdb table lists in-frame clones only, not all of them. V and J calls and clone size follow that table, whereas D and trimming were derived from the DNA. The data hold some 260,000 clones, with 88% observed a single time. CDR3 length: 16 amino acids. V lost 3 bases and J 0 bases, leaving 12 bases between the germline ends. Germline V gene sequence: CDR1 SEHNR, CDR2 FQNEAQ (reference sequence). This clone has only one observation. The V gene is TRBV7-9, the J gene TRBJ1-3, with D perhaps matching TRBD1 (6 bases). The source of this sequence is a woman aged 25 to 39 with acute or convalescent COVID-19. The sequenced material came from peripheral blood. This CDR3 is CASSLDSPASGNTIYF. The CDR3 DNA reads TGTGCCAGCAGCTTGGACAGTCCTGCCTCTGGAAACACCATATATTTT.